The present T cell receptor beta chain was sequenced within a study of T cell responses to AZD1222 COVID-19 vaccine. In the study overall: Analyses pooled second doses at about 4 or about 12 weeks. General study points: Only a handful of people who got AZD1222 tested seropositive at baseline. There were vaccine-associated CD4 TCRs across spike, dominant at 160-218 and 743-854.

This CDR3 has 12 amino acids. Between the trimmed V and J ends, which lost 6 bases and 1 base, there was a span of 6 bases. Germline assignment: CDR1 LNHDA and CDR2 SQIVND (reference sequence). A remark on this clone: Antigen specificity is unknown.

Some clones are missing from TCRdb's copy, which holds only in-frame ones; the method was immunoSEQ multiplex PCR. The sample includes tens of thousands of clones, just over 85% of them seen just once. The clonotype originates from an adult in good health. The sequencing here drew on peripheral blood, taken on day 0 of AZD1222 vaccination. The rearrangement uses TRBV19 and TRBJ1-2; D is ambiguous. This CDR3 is CASSRHNYGYTF. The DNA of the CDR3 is TGTGCCAGTAGCAGGCATAACTATGGCTACACCTTC.